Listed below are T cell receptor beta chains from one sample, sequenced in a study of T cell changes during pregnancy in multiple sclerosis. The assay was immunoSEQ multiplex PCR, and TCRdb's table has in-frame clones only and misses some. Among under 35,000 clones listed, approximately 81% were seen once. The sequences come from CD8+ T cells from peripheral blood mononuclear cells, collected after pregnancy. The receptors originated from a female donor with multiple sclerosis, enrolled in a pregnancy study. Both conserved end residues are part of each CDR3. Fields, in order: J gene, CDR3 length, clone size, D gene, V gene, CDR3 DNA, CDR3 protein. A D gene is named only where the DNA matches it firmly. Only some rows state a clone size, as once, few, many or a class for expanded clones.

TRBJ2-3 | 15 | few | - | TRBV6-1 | TGTGCCAGCAGTGAAGTACAGGGGGGGGCAGATACGCAGTATTTT | CASSEVQGGADTQYF
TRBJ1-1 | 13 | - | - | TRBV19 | TGTGCCAGTAGTATTAACGGTGGCACTGAAGCTTTCTTT | CASSINGGTEAFF
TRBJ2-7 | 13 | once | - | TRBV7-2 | TGTGCCAGCAGCCGCTACCCACGGGGGGAGCAGTACTTC | CASSRYPRGEQYF
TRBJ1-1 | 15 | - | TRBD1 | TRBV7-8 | TGTGCCAGCAGCTTCTGGGACAGGTCTCTAACTGAAGCTTTCTTT | CASSFWDRSLTEAFF
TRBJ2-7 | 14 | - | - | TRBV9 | TGTGCCTCGGGGGGGACAGACGGGGGCTACGAGCAGTACTTC | CASGGTDGGYEQYF
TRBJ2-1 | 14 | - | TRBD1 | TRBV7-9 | TGTGCCAGCCCACCGGACAGGACCTACAATGAGCAGTTCTTC | CASPPDRTYNEQFF
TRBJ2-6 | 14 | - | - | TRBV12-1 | TGTGCCAGCCCCACAGGGTTTGGGGCCAACGTCCTGACTTTC | CASPTGFGANVLTF
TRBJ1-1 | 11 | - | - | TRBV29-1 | TGCAGCGGGGGCATGAACACTGAAGCTTTCTTT | CSGGMNTEAFF
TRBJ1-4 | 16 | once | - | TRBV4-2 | TGTGCCAGCAGTCTTGAGAGGGGGTCGGGTAATGAAAAACTGTTTTTT | CASSLERGSGNEKLFF
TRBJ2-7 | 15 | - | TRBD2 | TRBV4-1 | TGCGCCAGCAGCCAAGATCGGGGGGGCTCCTACGAGCAGTACTTC | CASSQDRGGSYEQYF
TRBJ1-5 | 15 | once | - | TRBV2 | TGTGCCAGCAGAGGCTCCTTCGGGGGCAATCAGCCCCAGCATTTT | CASRGSFGGNQPQHF
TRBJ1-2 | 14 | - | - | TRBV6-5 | TGTGCCAGCAGTTACTCGATAGATAACTATGGCTACACCTTC | CASSYSIDNYGYTF
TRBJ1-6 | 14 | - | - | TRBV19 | TGTGCCAGTAGTCCCAACTCCTATAATTCACCCCTCCACTTT | CASSPNSYNSPLHF
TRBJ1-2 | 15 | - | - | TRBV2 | TGTGCCAGCAGTGTAGGTCCAGAGACAAACTATGGCTACACCTTC | CASSVGPETNYGYTF
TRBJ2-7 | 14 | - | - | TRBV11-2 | TGTGCCAGCAGCTTATGGGGCCGATTCTACGAGCAGTACTTC | CASSLWGRFYEQYF
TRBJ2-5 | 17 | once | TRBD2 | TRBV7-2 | TGTGCCAGCAGCCCCCTTGGGGGGGAATTGTACCAAGAGACCCAGTACTTC | CASSPLGGELYQETQYF
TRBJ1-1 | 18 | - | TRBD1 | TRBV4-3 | TGCGCCAGCAGCCAAGGTCCTGGGGGACAGGGGCTGAACACTGAAGCTTTCTTT | CASSQGPGGQGLNTEAFF
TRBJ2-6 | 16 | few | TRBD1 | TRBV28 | TGTGCCAGCAGTTCAGGGACAGTCTCTGGGGCCAACGTCCTGACTTTC | CASSSGTVSGANVLTF
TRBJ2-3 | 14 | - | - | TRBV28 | TGTGCCAGCAGCCCCCTGAGGGACACAGATACGCAGTATTTT | CASSPLRDTDTQYF
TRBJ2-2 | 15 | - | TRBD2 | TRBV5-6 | TGTGCCAGCAGCGCCGAGCTAGCGGGCACCGGGGAGCTGTTTTTT | CASSAELAGTGELFF
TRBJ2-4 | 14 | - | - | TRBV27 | TGTGCCAGCAGTTTTTTCCCGGGGGAAAACATTCAGTACTTC | CASSFFPGENIQYF
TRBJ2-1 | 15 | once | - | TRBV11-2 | TGTGCCAGCAGCTTAAGCGGGCCATTGGTCAATGAGCAGTTCTTC | CASSLSGPLVNEQFF
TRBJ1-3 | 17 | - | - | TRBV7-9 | TGTGCCAGCAGCCCCGTCGGGGGACCTGTCTCTGGAAACACCATATATTTT | CASSPVGGPVSGNTIYF
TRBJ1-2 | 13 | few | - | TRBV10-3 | TGTGCCATCGAAGGTTCAGGGCCGGATGGCTACACCTTC | CAIEGSGPDGYTF
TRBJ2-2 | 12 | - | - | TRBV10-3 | TGTGCCATCACCGACGAAGGACTCGAGCTGTTTTTT | CAITDEGLELFF
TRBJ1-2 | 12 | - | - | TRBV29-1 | TGCAGCGTTCAAGGTCTGGGGCATGGCTACACCTTC | CSVQGLGHGYTF
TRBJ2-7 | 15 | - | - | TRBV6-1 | TGTGCCAGCAGTGAATACCGGGGAAAAGGATACGAGCAGTACTTC | CASSEYRGKGYEQYF
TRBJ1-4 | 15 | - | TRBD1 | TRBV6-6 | TGTGCCAGCAGTATCGGGACAGGGGGTTATGAAAAACTGTTTTTT | CASSIGTGGYEKLFF